This T cell receptor beta chain was recorded in a study of shared T cell receptors in the human thymus. Generated by immunoSEQ multiplex PCR, the TCRdb table keeps only in-frame clones and is missing some. The top ten clones hold around 0.012% of a sample with 450,000 to 650,000 clones, 78% of them seen once. The CDR3 is 15 residues long. Trimming stripped 4 bases from V and 0 bases from J, with 14 bases between. Germline loops: CDR1 SGHRS, CDR2 YFSETQ. Another study also made use of these data, one on human thymus T cells. That report notes: Among the donors, all were healthy Finnish infants having corrective surgery for congenital heart defects. The thymus was resected at corrective cardiac surgery. V and J gene usage appeared biased in thymic and blood repertoires.

Specimen: thymocytes. The chain is built from TRBV5-1 and TRBJ2-7; no clear D. The clonotype comes from a boy in the first two years of life with a congenital heart defect. CDR3 DNA sequence: TGCGCCAGCAGCGTCCGACTGAATGCCTCCTACGAGCAGTACTTC. Protein: CASSVRLNASYEQYF.